These T cell receptor beta chains were read from a single sample in a study of blood T cells in healthy people across ages. TCRdb reprocessed the 5' RACE reads via MiXCR and lists one record per CDR3 protein. The data show approximately 600,000 distinct CDR3 sequences, 58% seen once. Sequencing was done on a sample of blood. All receptors derive from a man aged 55-75 years in good health. Each CDR3 is given with its conserved first and last residue. The D gene is left open where the match is weak. Clone size is stated in some rows and not others, as once, few, many or a class when expanded.

j_gene: TRBJ2-1; abundance: .; v_gene: TRBV12-3/TRBV12-4; d_gene: .; CDR3nt: TGTGCCAGCAGCCCCGCCGGGGCAGGCAACTACAATGAGCAGTTCTTC; CDR3aa: CASSPAGAGNYNEQFF
j_gene: TRBJ2-7; abundance: .; v_gene: TRBV28; d_gene: .; CDR3nt: TGTGCCAGCAGTCTCTTCACCTCCTACGAGCAGTACTTC; CDR3aa: CASSLFTSYEQYF
j_gene: TRBJ2-4; abundance: .; v_gene: TRBV6-6; d_gene: TRBD1; CDR3nt: TGTGCCAGCAGGGATAATCAGGGGGCTGGAGCCAAAAACATTCAGTACTTC; CDR3aa: CASRDNQGAGAKNIQYF
j_gene: TRBJ2-3; abundance: .; v_gene: TRBV7-6; d_gene: .; CDR3nt: TGTGCCAGCAGCTCCCCCCGGGGATGGTTAGGTACGCAGTATTTT; CDR3aa: CASSSPRGWLGTQYF
j_gene: TRBJ2-5; abundance: few; v_gene: TRBV28; d_gene: TRBD2; CDR3nt: TGTGCCAGCAGTCCCCTCTTAGCGGGGGCTCAAGAGACCCAGTACTTC; CDR3aa: CASSPLLAGAQETQYF
j_gene: TRBJ2-1; abundance: .; v_gene: TRBV2; d_gene: TRBD2; CDR3nt: TGTGCCAGCAGTGGGTTGGCGCTAGCGGGGGGGAATGAGCAGTTCTTC; CDR3aa: CASSGLALAGGNEQFF
j_gene: TRBJ2-3; abundance: few; v_gene: TRBV6-1; d_gene: .; CDR3nt: TGTGCCAGCAGTGAAGCGGGGGGGCGGGATACGCAGTATTTT; CDR3aa: CASSEAGGRDTQYF
j_gene: TRBJ1-1; abundance: few; v_gene: TRBV7-6; d_gene: TRBD1; CDR3nt: TGTGCCAGCAGCCTGTCCCGGGACAGGGGGCTGGGCACTGAAGCTTTCTTT; CDR3aa: CASSLSRDRGLGTEAFF
j_gene: TRBJ1-2; abundance: .; v_gene: TRBV28; d_gene: .; CDR3nt: TGTGCCAGCAGTTTTCTATCGGACCGCGGGAGTAGGGCTGGCTACACCTTC; CDR3aa: CASSFLSDRGSRAGYTF
j_gene: TRBJ2-7; abundance: .; v_gene: TRBV7-9; d_gene: .; CDR3nt: TGTGCCAGCAGCCCGACCTTCTACGAGCAGTACTTC; CDR3aa: CASSPTFYEQYF
j_gene: TRBJ2-5; abundance: .; v_gene: TRBV20-1; d_gene: .; CDR3nt: TGCAGTGCTAAGGCGGGGACGGGAGAGACCCAGTACTTC; CDR3aa: CSAKAGTGETQYF
j_gene: TRBJ2-4; abundance: .; v_gene: TRBV29-1; d_gene: .; CDR3nt: TGCAGCGTTGAGCCGGGAACTGGGAACATTCAGTACTTC; CDR3aa: CSVEPGTGNIQYF
j_gene: TRBJ2-5; abundance: .; v_gene: TRBV14; d_gene: .; CDR3nt: TGTGCCAGCAGCCCCATCGGCCCCTTGGAGACCCAGTACTTC; CDR3aa: CASSPIGPLETQYF
j_gene: TRBJ1-6; abundance: .; v_gene: TRBV5-1; d_gene: .; CDR3nt: TGCGCCAGCAGCTTAGAGCGGGACATCAATTCACCCCTCCACTTT; CDR3aa: CASSLERDINSPLHF
j_gene: TRBJ2-5; abundance: once; v_gene: TRBV19; d_gene: TRBD1; CDR3nt: TGTGCCAGTAGTACAGGGACAGGAGCAGAGACCCAGTACTTC; CDR3aa: CASSTGTGAETQYF
j_gene: TRBJ2-3; abundance: .; v_gene: TRBV6-2/TRBV6-3; d_gene: TRBD2; CDR3nt: TGTGCCAGCAGTTACTCGGCGGGGGGCAGCACAGATACGCAGTATTTT; CDR3aa: CASSYSAGGSTDTQYF
j_gene: TRBJ2-5; abundance: few; v_gene: TRBV29-1; d_gene: .; CDR3nt: TGCAGCGTCGCCACGGACCCTCTGGGAGAGACCCAGTACTTC; CDR3aa: CSVATDPLGETQYF
j_gene: TRBJ2-7; abundance: many; v_gene: TRBV2; d_gene: .; CDR3nt: TGTGCCAGCAGTGGAACAGGAGCCTACGAGCAGTACTTC; CDR3aa: CASSGTGAYEQYF
j_gene: TRBJ2-2; abundance: .; v_gene: TRBV11-2; d_gene: TRBD1; CDR3nt: TGTGCCAGCACCAATGGGGACAGGGGGCGAACCGGGGAGCTGTTTTTT; CDR3aa: CASTNGDRGRTGELFF
j_gene: TRBJ2-7; abundance: .; v_gene: TRBV11-2; d_gene: .; CDR3nt: TGTGCCTGCAGCCCTAGTGGAGGGGGGATCGACGAGCAGTACTTC; CDR3aa: CACSPSGGGIDEQYF
j_gene: TRBJ2-1; abundance: .; v_gene: TRBV28; d_gene: TRBD2; CDR3nt: TGTGCCAGCAGTCGGGGGGGGCTGTCGTACAATGAGCAGTTCTTC; CDR3aa: CASSRGGLSYNEQFF
j_gene: TRBJ2-7; abundance: few; v_gene: TRBV12-3/TRBV12-4; d_gene: .; CDR3nt: TGTGCCAGCAGTGTGGCAGGGCTAAACTACGAGCAGTACTTC; CDR3aa: CASSVAGLNYEQYF
j_gene: TRBJ2-7; abundance: .; v_gene: TRBV28; d_gene: .; CDR3nt: TGTGCCAGCAGTTTTGTGGCGGGGGCCTCGGTGCGTACCCAGTACTTC; CDR3aa: CASSFVAGASVRTQYF
j_gene: TRBJ2-5; abundance: once; v_gene: TRBV5-5; d_gene: TRBD2; CDR3nt: TGTGCCAGCAGCTTGAAGGCTAGCGGGGGGAACCAAGAGACCCAGTACTTC; CDR3aa: CASSLKASGGNQETQYF
j_gene: TRBJ2-5; abundance: .; v_gene: TRBV20-1; d_gene: TRBD2; CDR3nt: TGCAGTGCTAGTGTTCGGGGGGGGCTTGGTGATGAGCAGTACTTC; CDR3aa: CSASVRGGLGDEQYF
j_gene: TRBJ2-7; abundance: .; v_gene: TRBV5-6; d_gene: .; CDR3nt: TGTGCCAGCAACGCGGGGCAGGGGACCTACGAGCAGTACTTC; CDR3aa: CASNAGQGTYEQYF
j_gene: TRBJ2-5; abundance: once; v_gene: TRBV18; d_gene: .; CDR3nt: TGTGCCAGCTCACCATTCGGGGAAGAGACCCAGTACTTC; CDR3aa: CASSPFGEETQYF